This TCR beta chain is drawn from a study of cytomegalovirus exposure and HLA in healthy donors. This CDR3 region has 15 residues. Trimming left V 0 bases short and J 5 bases short, with 13 bases between. In germline, CDR1 is LGHNA, CDR2 YSLEER. 13 Jbeta primers and 60 Vbeta primers were used for the PCR. Generated by immunoSEQ multiplex PCR, the TCRdb table keeps only in-frame clones and is missing some. The sample shows about 150,000 clones, 65% to 85% of them seen only once. This clone was picked up one time. The material sequenced was PBMCs. V is TRBV4-3 and J is TRBJ2-5; D remains unclear. The sequence was obtained from a male donor in good health and CMV-seronegative. The DNA for the CDR3 is TGCGCCAGCAGCCAAGACCCCTTTTTCTTGGAGACCCAGTACTTC. Protein sequence: CASSQDPFFLETQYF.